This T cell receptor (beta chain) was retrieved from a study of cytomegalovirus exposure and HLA in healthy donors. The PCR used 60 Vbeta and 13 Jbeta primers. Generated by immunoSEQ multiplex PCR, the TCRdb table keeps only in-frame clones and is missing some. This table has more than 95,000 clones, roughly four fifths appearing once. The TCR sequence derives from a woman aged 45 to 65 in good health and CMV-seropositive. Specimen: PBMCs.

In nucleotides, the CDR3 is TGCGCCAGCAGCTTCGGGACTATGACCTACAATGAGCAGTTCTTC. This gives the protein CASSFGTMTYNEQFF. The rearrangement uses TRBV5-1 and TRBJ2-1, with 7 bases aligning to TRBD2. V was clipped by 2 bases and J by 2 bases; unmatched bases: 4. The CDR3 contains 15 residues. The germline CDR1 and CDR2 sequences are SGHRS and YFSETQ.